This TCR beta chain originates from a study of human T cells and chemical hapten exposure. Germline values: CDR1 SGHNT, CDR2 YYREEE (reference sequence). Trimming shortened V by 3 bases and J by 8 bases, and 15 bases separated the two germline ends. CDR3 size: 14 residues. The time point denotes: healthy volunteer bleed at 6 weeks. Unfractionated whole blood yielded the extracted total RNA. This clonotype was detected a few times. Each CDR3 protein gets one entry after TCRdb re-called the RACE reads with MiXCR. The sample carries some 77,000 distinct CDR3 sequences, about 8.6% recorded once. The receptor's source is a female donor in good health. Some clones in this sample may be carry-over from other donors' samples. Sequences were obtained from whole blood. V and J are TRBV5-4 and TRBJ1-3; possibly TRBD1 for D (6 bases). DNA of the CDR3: TGTGCCAGCAGCTCGCCCCACAGGGCAGACACCATATATTTT. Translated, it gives CASSSPHRADTIYF. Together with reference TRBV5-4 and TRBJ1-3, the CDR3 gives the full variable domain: ETGVTQSPTHLIKTRGQQVTLRCSSQSGHNTVSWYQQALGQGPQFIFQYYREEENGRGNFPPRFSGLQFPNYSSELNVNALELDDSALYLCASSSPHRADTIYFGEGSWLTVV.